The 20 T cell receptor beta chains reported below all come from one sample, sequenced in a study of long-term antiretroviral therapy in people with HIV. The authors ran the immunoSEQ assay, v3.0, at survey level. Here immunoSEQ multiplex PCR was the method, and the copy in TCRdb shows in-frame clones only, minus some. Of about 36,000 clones in the sample, around 85% were seen once. The input for sequencing was unsorted PBMCs, taken 2.2 years after starting antiretroviral therapy. The receptors originated from a man younger than 30 with HIV.

This rearrangement joins TRBV27 to TRBJ2-2; D call uncertain. With 6 bases removed from V and 0 bases from J, the gap between germline ends came to 2 bases. The CDR3 has 12 residues. Germline CDR1 MNHEY, CDR2 SMNVEV (reference sequence). The CDR3 spells CASRPNTGELFF. CDR3 sequence (DNA): TGTGCCAGCAGACCGAACACCGGGGAGCTGTTTTTT.

V gene TRBV11-3 combines with J gene TRBJ1-1, with unresolved D. Trimming stripped 3 bases from V and 1 base from J, with 3 bases between. Germline values: CDR1 SGHNT, CDR2 YENEEA. The CDR3 contains 12 residues. The CDR3 DNA reads as TGTGCCAGCAGCTTCGGGAACACTGAAGCTTTCTTT. Its translation is CASSFGNTEAFF.

J is TRBJ1-2 and V is TRBV27; D ambiguous. V was cut by 5 bases and J by 0 bases, with 7 bases left in between. Germline values: CDR1 MNHEY, CDR2 SMNVEV (reference sequence). The CDR3 contains 13 residues. The CDR3 sequence is CASSATANYGYTF. DNA for the CDR3: TGTGCCAGCAGTGCCACGGCTAACTATGGCTACACCTTC.

This chain joins TRBV5-6 and TRBJ2-7; no clear D gene. This CDR3 region has 11 residues. Germline lookup yields CDR1 SGHDT and CDR2 YYEEEE. Trimming took off 3 bases at V and 5 bases at J, with 6 bases between the two ends. In DNA, the CDR3 is TGTGCCAGCAGCTGGGTCGACGAGCAGTACTTC. It encodes CASSWVDEQYF. Full variable domain (missing parts from reference TRBV5-6 and TRBJ2-7): DAGVTQSPTHLIKTRGQQVTLRCSPKSGHDTVSWYQQALGQGPQFIFQYYEEEERQRGNFPDRFSGHQFPNYSSELNVNALLLGDSALYLCASSWVDEQYFGPGTRLTVT.

The J gene is TRBJ2-5, the V gene TRBV5-6, with TRBD1 matching over 9 bases. The J call may be incorrect, as the DNA end agrees better with TRBJ2-7. The CDR3 extends over 15 amino acids. CDR1 is SGHDT and CDR2 is YYEEEE in the germline V gene. The CDR3 sequence: CASSFRDRDSYEQYF. The CDR3 nucleotides are TGTGCCAGCAGCTTCCGGGACAGGGACTCCTACGAGCAGTACTTC.

The chain links TRBV14 to TRBJ2-1; 12 nucleotides agree with TRBD2. Losses at the gene ends were 4 bases for V and 8 bases for J; bases not matched to a gene: 9. CDR1 and CDR2 from the germline V gene are SGHDN and FVKESK. The CDR3 spans 16 residues. In DNA, the CDR3 is TGTGCCAGCAGCCTCAGGACTAGCGGGATGCGCGATGAGCAGTTCTTC. Its translation is CASSLRTSGMRDEQFF.

This rearrangement joins TRBV30 to TRBJ2-7, with unresolved D. This CDR3 comprises 15 residues. Trimming stripped 4 bases from V and 1 base from J, with 17 bases between. CDR1 and CDR2 (germline): GTSNPN, SVGIG (reference sequence). CDR3 nucleotides: TGTGCCTGGATCGATAAGGTCTACAGTTCCTACGAGCAGTACTTC. This sequence encodes CAWIDKVYSSYEQYF.

This chain uses TRBV4-2 with TRBJ2-7, with 7 bases matching TRBD2. This CDR3 has 15 residues. The germline V gene encodes CDR1 LGHNA and CDR2 YNFKEQ. V gave up 4 bases and J gave up 7 bases; unmatched junction bases: 13. The CDR3 protein is CASSPPGAGPWEQYF. The CDR3, as DNA: TGTGCCAGCAGCCCTCCGGGAGCGGGGCCATGGGAGCAGTACTTC.

This chain joins TRBV27 and TRBJ1-5; a possible D gene is TRBD1 (6 bases). Germline V gene lookup returns CDR1 MNHEY and CDR2 SMNVEV (reference sequence). V lost 3 bases and J lost 4, with 7 bases in between. This CDR3 is 13 amino acids long. The CDR3 is CASSFQGNQPQHF. DNA of the CDR3: TGTGCCAGCAGTTTTCAGGGGAATCAGCCCCAGCATTTT.

The chain is built from TRBV6-1 and TRBJ1-2; TRBD1 matches at 9 bases. This CDR3 has 14 residues. Losses at the gene ends were 6 bases for V and 5 bases for J; bases not matched to a gene: 7. Germline V lookup: CDR1 MNHNS, CDR2 SASEGT. The CDR3 region is CASRQGAQGYGYTF. The CDR3, as DNA: TGTGCCAGCAGACAGGGGGCTCAAGGTTATGGCTACACCTTC.

The chain joins TRBV6-5 to TRBJ2-7; 8 bases match TRBD1. Looked up from germline, CDR1 is MNHEY and CDR2 is SVGAGI. V lost 0 bases, J lost 1 base, and 2 bases stayed unmatched. CDR3 length: 15 amino acids. CDR3 sequence: CASSYSGQGSYEQYF. CDR3 in DNA: TGTGCCAGCAGTTACTCAGGACAGGGATCCTACGAGCAGTACTTC.

The chain employs TRBV16 and TRBJ2-7; no clear D gene. Germline V CDR1 and CDR2: KGHSY, FQNENV. V lost 3 bases to trimming and J lost 3 bases, with 9 bases between them. This CDR3 is 13 amino acids long. CDR3 protein: CASSHSPFYEQYF. The CDR3 coding sequence is TGTGCCAGCAGCCATAGTCCGTTCTACGAGCAGTACTTC. The full variable domain, with the rest looked up from reference TRBV16 and TRBJ2-7, is GEEVAQTPKHLVRGEGQKAKLYCAPIKGHSYVFWYQQVLKNEFKFLISFQNENVFDETGMPKERFSAKCLPNSPCSLEIQATKLEDSAVYFCASSHSPFYEQYFGPGTRLTVT.

This clone was seen only once. J is TRBJ2-7 and V is TRBV7-2, with 11 nucleotides matching TRBD1. The CDR3 covers 13 residues. Germline V gene lookup returns CDR1 SGHTA and CDR2 FQGNSA. The ends lost 5 bases at V and 7 bases at J; junction bases unmatched: 4. The CDR3 coding sequence is TGTGCCAGCAGCGGACAGGGGGCAAGGGAGCAGTACTTC. This gives the protein CASSGQGAREQYF.

The chain has TRBV7-3 and TRBJ2-7; perhaps D is TRBD1 or TRBD2 (5 bases each). CDR3 length equals 15 residues. The germline V gene encodes CDR1 SGHTA and CDR2 FQGTGA. Trimming left V 2 bases short and J 7 bases short, with 18 bases between. The CDR3 DNA reads as TGTGCCAGCAGCTTATACCCGGGACCCTCTGGGGAGCAGTACTTC. As protein: CASSLYPGPSGEQYF.

The rearrangement joins TRBV11-3 to TRBJ2-1; 9 bases match TRBD2. The ends lost 3 bases at V and 1 base at J; junction bases unmatched: 1. This CDR3 contains 15 residues. Per the germline V gene, CDR1 is SGHNT and CDR2 is YENEEA. The CDR3 spells CASSFSGSSYNEQFF. The CDR3 bases are TGTGCCAGCAGCTTTAGCGGGAGTTCCTACAATGAGCAGTTCTTC.

This chain uses TRBV28 with TRBJ2-7; no firm D call. CDR1 is MDHEN and CDR2 is SYDVKM in the germline V gene. The V end lost 3 bases, the J end lost 4 bases, and 7 bases lay between the germline ends. The CDR3 length is 12 residues. The CDR3 DNA reads as TGTGCCAGCAGTTTCGTGGGGTACGAGCAGTACTTC. This sequence encodes CASSFVGYEQYF.

V usage is TRBV7-2 and J usage is TRBJ1-4, with TRBD1 identical over 8 bases. The J segment lost 7 bases and the V segment lost 3 bases, leaving 4 bases of the junction unmatched. There are 14 residues in the CDR3. From germline, CDR1 is SGHTA and CDR2 FQGNSA. The CDR3 loop is CASSFGTGGEKLFF. CDR3 coding DNA: TGTGCCAGCAGCTTCGGGACAGGCGGTGAAAAACTGTTTTTT. Drawing the rest from reference TRBV7-2 and TRBJ1-4, the complete variable domain is GAGVSQSPSNKVTEKGKDVELRCDPISGHTALYWYRQSLGQGLEFLIYFQGNSAPDKSGLPSDRFSAERTGGSVSTLTIQRTQQEDSAVYLCASSFGTGGEKLFFGSGTQLSVL.

V usage is TRBV9 and J usage is TRBJ1-3; D is unclear. The CDR3 contains 16 residues. Trimming shortened V by 0 bases and J by 4 bases, and 14 bases separated the two germline ends. Per germline, CDR1 SGDLS and CDR2 YYNGEE. CDR3 residues: CASSVGESRQGNTIYF. The CDR3 DNA follows: TGTGCCAGCAGCGTAGGGGAGTCCCGGCAGGGAAACACCATATATTTT.

The CDR3 protein is CASSTQIGGVEQYF. In DNA form, the CDR3 reads TGTGCCAGCAGTACACAGATCGGGGGCGTCGAGCAGTACTTC. The rearrangement joins TRBV28 to TRBJ2-7; either TRBD1 or TRBD2 may fit D (6 bases each). V was trimmed by 5 bases and J by 6 bases, leaving 17 bases between them. This CDR3 has 14 residues. Per germline, CDR1 MDHEN and CDR2 SYDVKM.

This rearrangement joins TRBV11-1 to TRBJ2-7; TRBD2 matches at 8 bases. CDR1 SGHAT and CDR2 FQDESV come from the germline V gene (reference sequence). This CDR3 is 14 amino acids long. Trimming removed 6 bases from V and 7 bases from J; junction bases left unmatched: 11. The CDR3 loop reads CASRYIAGKGEQYF. In nucleotides, the CDR3 is TGTGCCAGCAGGTACATAGCGGGAAAGGGGGAGCAGTACTTC.